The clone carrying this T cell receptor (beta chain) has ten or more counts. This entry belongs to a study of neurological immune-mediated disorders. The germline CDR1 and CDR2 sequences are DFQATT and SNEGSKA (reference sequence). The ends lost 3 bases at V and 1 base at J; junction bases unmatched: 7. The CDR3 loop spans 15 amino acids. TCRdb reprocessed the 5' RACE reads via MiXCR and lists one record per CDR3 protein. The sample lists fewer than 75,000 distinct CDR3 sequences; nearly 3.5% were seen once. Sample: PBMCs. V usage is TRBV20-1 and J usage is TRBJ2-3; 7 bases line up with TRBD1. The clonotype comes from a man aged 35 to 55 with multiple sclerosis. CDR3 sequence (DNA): TGCAGTGCTAGTCACAGGGGCGCTGGCACAGATACGCAGTATTTT. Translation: CSASHRGAGTDTQYF.